This T cell receptor beta chain was obtained from a study of CD8+CD57+ T cells in acquired aplastic anemia. Study as a whole: Sorting CD4+ and CD8+ cells gave DNA averaging roughly 3.2 ug. Points from the study as a whole: Statistical testing detected no significant gap in CD8+ Simpson's diversity between patients and controls. Shared by patients and controls, around 27 CD8+ CDR3s were abundant in patients.

CDR1 is MGHDK, CDR2 SYGVNS, per germline. V lost 5 bases, J lost 7 bases, and 12 bases lay in between. The CDR3 loop spans 13 amino acids. Previously, flow cytometry had revealed CD8+CD57+ cell expansion in the patients chosen for sequencing. With no exception, the patients had severe acquired aplastic anemia. This clonotype was seen a handful of times. Its antigen is not known. The use of genomic DNA as template underpinned the TCR beta VDJ and CDR3 profiling. Using its own MiXCR run on the reads, TCRdb lists one record per CDR3 protein. The sample lists about 95,000 distinct CDR3 sequences, 55% to 80% occurring once.

The chain has TRBV25-1 and TRBJ2-1, with D tentatively TRBD1 (5 bases). Sequencing used sorted CD4+, CD8+, or CD8+CD57+ T cells (not recorded which) from PBMCs. The receptor comes from a human donor with aplastic anemia. This CDR3 is CASSRGRENEQFF. In DNA, the CDR3 is TGTGCCAGCAGTCGTGGCAGGGAAAATGAGCAGTTCTTC.